A single T cell receptor (beta chain) is shown here with its context. The antigen remains undetermined. The table came from immunoSEQ multiplex PCR; TCRdb's copy has only in-frame clones and leaves some out. The sample records some 2.3 million clones, approximately 95% being singletons. With V trimmed by 6 bases and J by 0 bases, 6 bases remained unmatched. The CDR3 has 17 amino acids. Germline CDR1 and CDR2: KGHSH and LQKENI. This entry is derived from a study of shared clonotypes between healthy human individuals. Looking at the study overall: Donors had three CD4 naive, three CD4 memory, two CD8 naive and one CD8 memory plate apiece.

Study-wide points: Clonotype sharing among donors, it was expected, would be affected by sequencing depth.

The receptor was derived from a man between 18 and 35 years old in good health. Some clones in this sample may be carry-over from other donors' samples. Sample: naive CD4+ T cells from PBMCs. Subset indicated: CD45RA+ positively selected. V gene TRBV18 combines with J gene TRBJ2-2; 11 positions match TRBD2. The CDR3: CASSSTSGTANTGELFF. In nucleotides, the CDR3 is TGTGCCAGCTCTTCGACTAGCGGGACGGCGAACACCGGGGAGCTGTTTTTT.